This T cell receptor beta chain was identified during a study of molecular identifiers for immune sequencing clone quantification. The sorting of naive CD8 T cells used the CD8+CD4-CCR7+CD45RA+ phenotype. TCRdb re-called the PCR reads through MiXCR, storing one row per CDR3 protein. Here the sample spans 300,000 to 350,000 distinct CDR3 sequences, 20% to 25% being singletons. This clonotype was recorded at least ten times. This receptor was identified in a human donor in good health. Some libraries in this study had Jurkat cell RNA spiked in. Source material: naive CD8+ T cells from blood, with Jurkat cell RNA spiked in. Noted subset: FACS-sorted CD8+CD4-CCR7+CD45RA+ naive T cells.

The CDR3: CASSFGLAGYYEQYF. The CDR3 nucleotides are TGTGCCAGCAGTTTCGGACTAGCGGGATACTACGAGCAGTACTTC. The chain has TRBV6-2 or TRBV6-3 and TRBJ2-7, with TRBD2 identical over 12 bases. The CDR3 totals 15 residues. V lost 4 bases to trimming and J lost 3 bases; unmatched junction nucleotides: 4. Per germline, CDR1 MNHEY and CDR2 SVGEGT.